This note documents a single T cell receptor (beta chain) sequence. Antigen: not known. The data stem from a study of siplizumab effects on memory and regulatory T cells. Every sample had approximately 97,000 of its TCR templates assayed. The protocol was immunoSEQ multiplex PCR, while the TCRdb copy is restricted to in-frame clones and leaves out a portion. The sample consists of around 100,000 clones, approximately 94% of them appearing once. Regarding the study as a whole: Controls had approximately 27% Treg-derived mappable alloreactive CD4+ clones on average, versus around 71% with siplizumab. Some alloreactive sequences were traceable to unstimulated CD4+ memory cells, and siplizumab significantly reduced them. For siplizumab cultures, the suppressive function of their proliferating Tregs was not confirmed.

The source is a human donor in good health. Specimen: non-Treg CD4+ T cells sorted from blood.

CDR3 coding DNA: TGTGCCAGTAGTTCTCTAGCGGAGGATCCCACAGATACGCAGTATTTT. It codes for CASSSLAEDPTDTQYF. The rearrangement joins TRBV19 to TRBJ2-3; TRBD2 aligns across 7 bases. The V gene end was trimmed by 5 bases and the J gene end by 2 bases; junction bases not matched to a gene: 10. Germline V gene data show CDR1 as LNHDA and CDR2 as SQIVND (reference sequence). The CDR3 sequence is 16 residues long.